This T cell receptor beta chain was observed in a study of CD4 T cells in relation to SARS-CoV-2 and coronaviruses. Profiling relied on immunoSEQ multiplex PCR, and the TCRdb table lists in-frame clones only, not all of them. The data contain under 20,000 clones, about four fifths of them seen just once; the ten biggest clones take up 30%. Study results and limitations: No crossreactivity against non-spike viral proteins was tested here.

Unexposed donor CD4+ T cells date from 2011-2018, before the COVID-19 pandemic. The cells were cultured for around ten days before CD4+ T cells were isolated. Germline V gene lookup returns CDR1 LNHDA and CDR2 SQIVND (reference sequence). The CDR3 is 14 residues long. The V and J ends lost 3 bases and 1 base respectively, with 6 bases between them. For this clone: As yet, its antigen is unknown.

The specimen was CD4+ T cells from PBMCs, cultured in vitro. The V gene is TRBV19, the J gene TRBJ2-2; no reliable D call. The clonotype was recovered from a human donor in good health. DNA of the CDR3: TGTGCCAGTAGTATCGGTCAGAACACCGGGGAGCTGTTTTTT. It codes for CASSIGQNTGELFF.